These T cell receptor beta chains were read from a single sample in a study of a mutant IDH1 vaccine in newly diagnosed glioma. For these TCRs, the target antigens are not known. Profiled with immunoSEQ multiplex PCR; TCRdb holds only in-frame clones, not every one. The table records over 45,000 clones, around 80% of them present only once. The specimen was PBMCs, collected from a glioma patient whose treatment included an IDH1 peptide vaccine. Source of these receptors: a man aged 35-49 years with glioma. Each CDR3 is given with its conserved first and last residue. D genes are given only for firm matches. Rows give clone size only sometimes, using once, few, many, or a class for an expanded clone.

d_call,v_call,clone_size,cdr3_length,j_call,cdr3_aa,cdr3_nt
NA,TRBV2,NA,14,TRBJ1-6,CASRVRTENSPLHF,TGTGCCAGCCGCGTACGGACGGAGAATTCACCCCTCCACTTT
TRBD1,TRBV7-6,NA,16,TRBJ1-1,CASSLKDRGTNTEAFF,TGTGCCAGCAGCTTAAAGGACAGGGGAACGAACACTGAAGCTTTCTTT
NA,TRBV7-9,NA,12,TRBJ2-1,CASSSFDNEQFF,TGTGCCAGCAGCTCTTTCGACAATGAGCAGTTCTTC
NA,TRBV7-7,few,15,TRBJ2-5,CASSLDGGALGTQYF,TGTGCCAGCAGCTTAGACGGCGGGGCCTTGGGGACCCAGTACTTC
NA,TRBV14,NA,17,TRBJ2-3,CASSQGGRLTSTDTQYF,TGTGCCAGCAGCCAAGGAGGGCGACTCACTAGCACAGATACGCAGTATTTT
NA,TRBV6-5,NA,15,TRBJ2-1,CASSYQGPNYNEQFF,TGTGCCAGCAGTTACCAGGGACCAAACTACAATGAGCAGTTCTTC
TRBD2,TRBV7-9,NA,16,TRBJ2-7,CASSLASTSGSYEQYF,TGTGCCAGCAGCTTAGCCTCGACTAGCGGCTCCTACGAGCAGTACTTC
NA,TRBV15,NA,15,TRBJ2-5,CATSSPWARQETQYF,TGTGCCACCAGCAGTCCCTGGGCGAGACAAGAGACCCAGTACTTC
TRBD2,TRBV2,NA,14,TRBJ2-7,CASRHSGSTYEQYF,TGTGCCAGCAGACATAGCGGGTCCACCTACGAGCAGTACTTC
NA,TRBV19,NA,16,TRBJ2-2,CASRIIPGQNTGELFF,TGTGCCAGCCGTATTATCCCGGGACAGAACACCGGGGAGCTGTTTTTT
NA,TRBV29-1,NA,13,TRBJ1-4,CSVEDRANEKLFF,TGCAGCGTTGAAGACCGGGCTAATGAAAAACTGTTTTTT
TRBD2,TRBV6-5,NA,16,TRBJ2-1,CASSFPSGSTYNEQFF,TGTGCCAGCAGTTTTCCTAGCGGAAGTACCTACAATGAGCAGTTCTTC
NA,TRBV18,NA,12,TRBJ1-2,CASSPPGYGYTF,TGTGCCAGCTCACCACCGGGCTATGGCTACACCTTC
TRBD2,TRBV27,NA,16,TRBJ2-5,CASRSLLAGLMETQYF,TGTGCCAGCAGATCCTTACTAGCGGGATTAATGGAGACCCAGTACTTC
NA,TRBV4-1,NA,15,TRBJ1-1,CASSQRTVKVTEAFF,TGCGCCAGCAGCCAACGGACAGTTAAGGTCACTGAAGCTTTCTTT
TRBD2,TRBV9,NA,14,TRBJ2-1,CASTLAGEANEQFF,TGTGCCAGCACACTAGCGGGAGAAGCCAATGAGCAGTTCTTC
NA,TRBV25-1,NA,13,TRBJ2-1,CASSDQGGNEQFF,TGTGCCAGCAGTGATCAGGGGGGCAATGAGCAGTTCTTC
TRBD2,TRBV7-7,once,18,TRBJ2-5,CASSLSDSGSDGRETQYF,TGTGCCAGCAGCTTAAGTGATAGCGGGAGTGATGGTAGGGAGACCCAGTACTTC
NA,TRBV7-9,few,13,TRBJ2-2,CASSARQSGELFF,TGTGCCAGCAGCGCCAGGCAGTCCGGGGAGCTGTTTTTT
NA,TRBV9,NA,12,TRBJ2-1,CASSGGGHEQFF,TGTGCCAGCAGCGGAGGAGGGCATGAGCAGTTCTTC
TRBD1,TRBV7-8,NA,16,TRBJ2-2,CASSSQRDSYIGELFF,TGTGCCAGCAGCTCGCAACGGGACAGCTACATAGGGGAGCTGTTTTTT
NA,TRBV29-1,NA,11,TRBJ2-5,CSVAQQETQYF,TGCAGCGTTGCACAGCAAGAGACCCAGTACTTC
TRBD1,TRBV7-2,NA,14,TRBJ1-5,CASSLRQGTQPQHF,TGTGCCAGCAGCCTCAGACAGGGGACTCAGCCCCAGCATTTT
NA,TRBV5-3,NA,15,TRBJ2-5,CARSYPLPYQETQYF,TGTGCCAGAAGCTACCCTCTACCGTACCAAGAGACCCAGTACTTC
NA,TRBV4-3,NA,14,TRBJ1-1,CASSQSYERKGAFF,TGCGCCAGCAGCCAATCGTACGAACGAAAAGGGGCTTTCTTT
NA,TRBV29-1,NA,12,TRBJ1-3,CSVVGAGNTIYF,TGCAGCGTGGTGGGGGCTGGAAACACCATATATTTT
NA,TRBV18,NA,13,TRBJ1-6,CASSRGTNSPLHF,TGTGCCAGCTCACGGGGGACAAATTCACCCCTCCACTTT
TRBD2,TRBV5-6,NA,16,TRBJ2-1,CASSLGLAGVSNEQFF,TGTGCCAGCAGCTTGGGGCTAGCGGGAGTATCCAATGAGCAGTTCTTC
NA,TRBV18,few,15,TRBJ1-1,CASSPGGVGATEAFF,TGTGCCAGCTCACCTGGAGGGGTCGGGGCCACTGAAGCTTTCTTT
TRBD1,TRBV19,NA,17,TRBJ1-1,CASRGDGTGLKNTEAFF,TGTGCCAGTAGGGGGGACGGGACAGGGCTTAAGAACACTGAAGCTTTCTTT
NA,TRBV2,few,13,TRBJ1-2,CASSDGAAYGYTF,TGTGCCAGCAGTGATGGGGCAGCCTATGGCTACACCTTC
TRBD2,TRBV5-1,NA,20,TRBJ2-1,CASSLASGLAGGLLGDEQFF,TGCGCCAGCAGCTTGGCCTCGGGACTAGCGGGAGGGCTTCTTGGCGATGAGCAGTTCTTC
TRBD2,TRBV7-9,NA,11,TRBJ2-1,CATRGGNEQFF,TGTGCCACTCGGGGGGGCAATGAGCAGTTCTTC
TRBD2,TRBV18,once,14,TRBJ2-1,CASAASGAYNEQFF,TGTGCCAGCGCGGCTAGCGGGGCCTACAATGAGCAGTTCTTC
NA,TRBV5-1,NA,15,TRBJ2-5,CASSSPDLRKETQYF,TGCGCCAGCAGCTCCCCCGATCTCCGTAAGGAGACCCAGTACTTC
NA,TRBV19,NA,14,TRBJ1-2,CASRTSGTHYGYTF,TGTGCCAGTAGGACCTCAGGGACTCACTATGGCTACACCTTC
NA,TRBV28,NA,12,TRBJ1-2,CASSWANYGYTF,TGTGCCAGCAGTTGGGCTAACTATGGCTACACCTTC
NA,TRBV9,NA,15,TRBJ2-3,CASSVEGFATDTQYF,TGTGCCAGCAGCGTAGAAGGGTTCGCCACAGATACGCAGTATTTT
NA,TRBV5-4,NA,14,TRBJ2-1,CASSLLRPNNEQFF,TGTGCCAGCAGCTTGTTACGCCCCAACAATGAGCAGTTCTTC
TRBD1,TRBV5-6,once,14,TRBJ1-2,CASSLGTGINGYTF,TGTGCCAGCAGCTTGGGGACAGGGATAAATGGCTACACCTTC
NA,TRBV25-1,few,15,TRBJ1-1,CASSGEERGNTEAFF,TGTGCCAGCAGTGGGGAGGAACGGGGGAACACTGAAGCTTTCTTT
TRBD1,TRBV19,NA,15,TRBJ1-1,CASTNGAGGLTEAFF,TGTGCCAGTACCAATGGGGCAGGGGGGCTCACTGAAGCTTTCTTT
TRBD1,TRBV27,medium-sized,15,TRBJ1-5,CASSPGTGGNQPQHF,TGTGCCAGCAGCCCCGGGACAGGGGGTAATCAGCCCCAGCATTTT
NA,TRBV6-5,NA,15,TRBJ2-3,CASSYEGTRADTQYF,TGTGCCAGCAGTTACGAGGGGACCCGCGCAGATACGCAGTATTTT
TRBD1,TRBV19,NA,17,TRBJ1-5,CASSIGTGAIRNQPQHF,TGTGCCAGTAGTATTGGGACAGGGGCTATTAGGAATCAGCCCCAGCATTTT
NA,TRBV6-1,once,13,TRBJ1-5,CASSEFGGQPQHF,TGTGCCAGCAGTGAATTTGGGGGCCAGCCCCAGCATTTT
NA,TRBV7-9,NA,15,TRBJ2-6,CASSLVRAGANVLTF,TGTGCCAGCAGCTTAGTTAGGGCTGGGGCCAACGTCCTGACTTTC
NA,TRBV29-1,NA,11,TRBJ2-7,CSVRGPREQYF,TGCAGCGTCCGGGGCCCAAGGGAGCAGTACTTC
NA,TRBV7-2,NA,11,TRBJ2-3,CASSSGPGWYF,TGTGCCAGCAGCTCGGGACCGGGTTGGTATTTT
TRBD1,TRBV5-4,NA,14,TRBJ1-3,CASSPRGTGNTIYF,TGTGCCAGCAGCCCCAGGGGGACTGGAAACACCATATATTTT
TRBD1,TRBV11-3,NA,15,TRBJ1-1,CASSHRTGENTEAFF,TGTGCCAGCAGCCATAGGACAGGGGAGAACACTGAAGCTTTCTTT
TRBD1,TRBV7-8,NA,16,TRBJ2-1,CASRPNRGDFYNEQFF,TGTGCCAGCAGACCGAACAGGGGGGATTTCTACAATGAGCAGTTCTTC
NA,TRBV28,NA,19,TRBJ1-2,CASSPPENRAGVPYYGYTF,TGTGCCAGCAGTCCCCCCGAAAATCGGGCCGGGGTTCCCTACTATGGCTACACCTTC
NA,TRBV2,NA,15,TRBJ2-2,CASSESGAGYGELFF,TGTGCCAGCAGTGAATCAGGGGCAGGTTACGGGGAGCTGTTTTTT